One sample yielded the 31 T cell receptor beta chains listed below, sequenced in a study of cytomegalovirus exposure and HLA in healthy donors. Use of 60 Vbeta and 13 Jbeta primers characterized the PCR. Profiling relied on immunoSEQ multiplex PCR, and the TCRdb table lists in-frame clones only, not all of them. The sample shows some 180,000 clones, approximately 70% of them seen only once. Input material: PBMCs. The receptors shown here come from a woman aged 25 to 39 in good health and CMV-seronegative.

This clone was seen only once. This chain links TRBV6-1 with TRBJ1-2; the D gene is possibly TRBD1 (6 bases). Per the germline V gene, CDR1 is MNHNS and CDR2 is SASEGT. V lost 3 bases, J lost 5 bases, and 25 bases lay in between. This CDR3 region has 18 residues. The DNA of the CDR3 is TGTGCCAGCAGTGATTGGGCTTCCGGGGGGCTTCCGGAGTATGGCTACACCTTC. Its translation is CASSDWASGGLPEYGYTF.

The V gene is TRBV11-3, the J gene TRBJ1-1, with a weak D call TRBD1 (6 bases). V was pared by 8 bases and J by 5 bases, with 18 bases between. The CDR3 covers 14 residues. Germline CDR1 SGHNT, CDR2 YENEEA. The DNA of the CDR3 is TGTGCCAGCTGCAGGGGTATTGTTGAAACTGAAGCTTTCTTT. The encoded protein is CASCRGIVETEAFF.

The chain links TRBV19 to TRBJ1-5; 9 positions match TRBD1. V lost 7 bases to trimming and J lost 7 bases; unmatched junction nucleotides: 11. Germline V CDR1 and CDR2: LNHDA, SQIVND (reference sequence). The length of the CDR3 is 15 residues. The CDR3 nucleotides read TGTGCCAGTACCGGGACAGGGAGAGTAAGGCAGCCCCAGCATTTT. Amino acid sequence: CASTGTGRVRQPQHF.

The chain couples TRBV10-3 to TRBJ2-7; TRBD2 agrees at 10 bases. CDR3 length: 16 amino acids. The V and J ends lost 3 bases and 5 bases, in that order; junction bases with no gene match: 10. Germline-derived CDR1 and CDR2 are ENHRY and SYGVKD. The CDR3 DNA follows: TGTGCCATCAGTGACCCAGCGGGAGGGCCTCGGGACGAGCAGTACTTC. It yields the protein CAISDPAGGPRDEQYF.

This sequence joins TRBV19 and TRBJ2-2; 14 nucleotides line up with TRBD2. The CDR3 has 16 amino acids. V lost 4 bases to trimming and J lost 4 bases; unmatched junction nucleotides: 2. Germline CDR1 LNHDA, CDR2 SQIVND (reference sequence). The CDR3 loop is CASSTTSGRGTGELFF. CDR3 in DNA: TGTGCCAGTAGTACGACTAGCGGGAGGGGCACCGGGGAGCTGTTTTTT.

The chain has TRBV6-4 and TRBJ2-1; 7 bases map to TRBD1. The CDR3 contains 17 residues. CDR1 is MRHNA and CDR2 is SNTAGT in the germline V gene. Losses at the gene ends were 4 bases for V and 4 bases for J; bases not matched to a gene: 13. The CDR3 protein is CASSASTGTAPYNEQFF. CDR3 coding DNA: TGTGCCAGCAGTGCGTCAACCGGGACAGCCCCGTACAATGAGCAGTTCTTC.

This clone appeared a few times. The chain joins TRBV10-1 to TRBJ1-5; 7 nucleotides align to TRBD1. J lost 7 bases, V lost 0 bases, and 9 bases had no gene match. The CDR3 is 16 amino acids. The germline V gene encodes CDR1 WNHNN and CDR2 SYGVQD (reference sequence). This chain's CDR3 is CASSESTSRGRQPQHF. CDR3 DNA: TGCGCCAGCAGTGAGTCGACGTCAAGGGGGCGGCAGCCCCAGCATTTT.

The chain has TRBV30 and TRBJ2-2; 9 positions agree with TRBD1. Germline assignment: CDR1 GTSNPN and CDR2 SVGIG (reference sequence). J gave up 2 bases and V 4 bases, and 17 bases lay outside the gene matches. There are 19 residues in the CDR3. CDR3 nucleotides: TGTGCCTGGATTGGGCCCAAAAATCCGGGACAGGGAAACACCGGGGAGCTGTTTTTT. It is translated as CAWIGPKNPGQGNTGELFF. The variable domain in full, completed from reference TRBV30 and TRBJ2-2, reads SQTIHQWPATLVQPVGSPLSLECTVEGTSNPNLYWYRQAAGRGLQLLFYSVGIGQISSEVPQNLSASRPQDRQFILSSKKLLLSDSGFYLCAWIGPKNPGQGNTGELFFGEGSRLTVL.

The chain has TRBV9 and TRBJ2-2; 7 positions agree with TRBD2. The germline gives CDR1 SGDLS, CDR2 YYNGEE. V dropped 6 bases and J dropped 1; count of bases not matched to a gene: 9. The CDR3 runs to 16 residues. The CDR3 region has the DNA TGTGCCAGCACCAGCGGGGATGAGTTGAACACCGGGGAGCTGTTTTTT. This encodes CASTSGDELNTGELFF.

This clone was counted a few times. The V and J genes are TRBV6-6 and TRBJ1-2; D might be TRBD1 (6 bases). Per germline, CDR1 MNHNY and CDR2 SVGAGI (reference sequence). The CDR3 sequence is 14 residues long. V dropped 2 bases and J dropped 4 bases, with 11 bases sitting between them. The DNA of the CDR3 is TGTGCCAGCAGTTACGATACAGGGAGCTATGGCTACACCTTC. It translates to CASSYDTGSYGYTF.

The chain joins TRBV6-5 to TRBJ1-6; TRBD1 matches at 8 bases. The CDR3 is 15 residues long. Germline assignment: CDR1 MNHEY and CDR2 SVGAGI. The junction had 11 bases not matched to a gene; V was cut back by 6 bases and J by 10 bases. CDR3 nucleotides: TGTGCCAGCAGAAGGATAGACAGGGGTTTATCACCCCTCCACTTT. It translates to CASRRIDRGLSPLHF.

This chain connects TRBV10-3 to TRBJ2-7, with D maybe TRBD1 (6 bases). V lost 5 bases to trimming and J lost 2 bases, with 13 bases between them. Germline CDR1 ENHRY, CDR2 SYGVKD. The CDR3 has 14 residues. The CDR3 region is CAISLSGDAYEQYF. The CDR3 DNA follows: TGTGCCATCAGTTTATCAGGGGACGCCTACGAGCAGTACTTC.

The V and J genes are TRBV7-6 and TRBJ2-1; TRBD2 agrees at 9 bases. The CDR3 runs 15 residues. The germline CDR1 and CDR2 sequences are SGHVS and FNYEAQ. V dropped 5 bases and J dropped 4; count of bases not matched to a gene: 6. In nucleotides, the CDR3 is TGTGCCAGCAGCGGGCGGGGGGGCGGTTACAATGAGCAGTTCTTC. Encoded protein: CASSGRGGGYNEQFF.

The CDR3 DNA reads TGTGCCAGCAGACAGGGGTCCTACGAGCAGTACTTC. Translation: CASRQGSYEQYF. This sequence joins TRBV27 and TRBJ2-7; 7 bases are shared with TRBD1. Germline loops: CDR1 MNHEY, CDR2 SMNVEV (reference sequence). Germline trimming cut 6 bases from V and 1 base from J; bases unmatched to any gene: 0. The CDR3 runs 12 residues.

The CDR3 loop reads CASSPGERGGYTF. In DNA form, the CDR3 reads TGTGCCAGCTCACCAGGGGAACGGGGTGGCTACACCTTC. V usage is TRBV18 and J usage is TRBJ1-2; D is undetermined. Germline V lookup: CDR1 KGHSH, CDR2 LQKENI. CDR3 length equals 13 residues. Trimming shortened V by 2 bases and J by 7 bases, and 11 bases separated the two germline ends. Full variable domain (remainder filled in from reference TRBV18 and TRBJ1-2): NAGVMQNPRHLVRRRGQEARLRCSPMKGHSHVYWYRQLPEEGLKFMVYLQKENIIDESGMPKERFSAEFPKEGPSILRIQQVVRGDSAAYFCASSPGERGGYTFGSGTRLTVV.

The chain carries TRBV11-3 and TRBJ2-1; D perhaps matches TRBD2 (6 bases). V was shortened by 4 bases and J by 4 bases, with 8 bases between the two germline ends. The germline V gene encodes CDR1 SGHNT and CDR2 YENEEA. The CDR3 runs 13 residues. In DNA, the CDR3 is TGTGCCAGCAGCTCACGGGGGTACAATGAGCAGTTCTTC. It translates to CASSSRGYNEQFF.

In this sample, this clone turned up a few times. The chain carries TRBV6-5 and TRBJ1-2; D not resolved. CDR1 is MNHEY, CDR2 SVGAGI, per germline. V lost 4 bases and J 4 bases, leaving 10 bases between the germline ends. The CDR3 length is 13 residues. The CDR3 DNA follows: TGTGCCAGCAGTTTGGGGAGACCCTATGGCTACACCTTC. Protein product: CASSLGRPYGYTF.

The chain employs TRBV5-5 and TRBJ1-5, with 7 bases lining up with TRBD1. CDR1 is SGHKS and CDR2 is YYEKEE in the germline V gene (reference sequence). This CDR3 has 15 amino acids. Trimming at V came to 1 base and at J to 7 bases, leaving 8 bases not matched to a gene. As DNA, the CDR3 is TGTGCCAGCAGCTTGTACGACAGGGTTGGACAGCCCCAGCATTTT. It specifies CASSLYDRVGQPQHF. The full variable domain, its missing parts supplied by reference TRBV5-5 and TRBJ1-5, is DAGVTQSPTHLIKTRGQQVTLRCSPISGHKSVSWYQQVLGQGPQFIFQYYEKEERGRGNFPDRFSARQFPNYSSELNVNALLLGDSALYLCASSLYDRVGQPQHFGDGTRLSIL.

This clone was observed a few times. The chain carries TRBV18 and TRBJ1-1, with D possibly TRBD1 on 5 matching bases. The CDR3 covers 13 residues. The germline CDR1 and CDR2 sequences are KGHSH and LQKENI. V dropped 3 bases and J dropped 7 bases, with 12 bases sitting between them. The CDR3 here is CASSPRDPHEAFF. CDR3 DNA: TGTGCCAGCTCACCGCGGGACCCCCATGAAGCTTTCTTT. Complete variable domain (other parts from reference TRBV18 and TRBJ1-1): NAGVMQNPRHLVRRRGQEARLRCSPMKGHSHVYWYRQLPEEGLKFMVYLQKENIIDESGMPKERFSAEFPKEGPSILRIQQVVRGDSAAYFCASSPRDPHEAFFGQGTRLTVV.

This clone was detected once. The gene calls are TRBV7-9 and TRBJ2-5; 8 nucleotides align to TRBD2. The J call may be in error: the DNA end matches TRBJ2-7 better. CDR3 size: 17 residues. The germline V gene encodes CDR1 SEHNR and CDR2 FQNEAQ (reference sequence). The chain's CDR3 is CASSPNGSGGFAYEQYF. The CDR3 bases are TGTGCCAGCAGCCCCAACGGGTCGGGAGGGTTTGCCTACGAGCAGTACTTC.

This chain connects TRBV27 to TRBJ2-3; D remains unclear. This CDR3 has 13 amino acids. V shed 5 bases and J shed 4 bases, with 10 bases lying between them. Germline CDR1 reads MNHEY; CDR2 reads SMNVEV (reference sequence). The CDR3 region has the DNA TGTGCCAGCAGTGAGCGTTGGGCAGATACGCAGTATTTT. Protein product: CASSERWADTQYF.

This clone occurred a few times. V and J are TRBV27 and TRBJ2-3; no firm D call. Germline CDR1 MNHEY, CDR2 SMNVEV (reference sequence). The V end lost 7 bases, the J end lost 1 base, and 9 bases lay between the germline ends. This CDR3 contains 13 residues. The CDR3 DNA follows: TGTGCCAGCACCCCTACAGGCACAGATACGCAGTATTTT. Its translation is CASTPTGTDTQYF.

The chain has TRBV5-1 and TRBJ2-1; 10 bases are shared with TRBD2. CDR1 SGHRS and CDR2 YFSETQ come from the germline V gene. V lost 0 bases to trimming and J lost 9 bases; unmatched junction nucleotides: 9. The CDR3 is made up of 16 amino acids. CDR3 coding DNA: TGCGCCAGCAGCTTGGAAACAGCGGGGGGGCCTGGTGAGCAGTTCTTC. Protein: CASSLETAGGPGEQFF.

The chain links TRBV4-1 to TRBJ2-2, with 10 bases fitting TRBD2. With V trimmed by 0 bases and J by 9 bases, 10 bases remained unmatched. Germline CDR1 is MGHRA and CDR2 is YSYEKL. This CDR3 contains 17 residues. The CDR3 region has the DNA TGCGCCAGCAGCCAAGAGGTAGCGGGGGGCCCCTCCCGGGAGCTGTTTTTT. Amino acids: CASSQEVAGGPSRELFF.

The CDR3 region has the DNA TGTGCCAGCAGTTTGTGGGGACCGGGACAGGGGGCAGAGACCCAGTACTTC. It specifies CASSLWGPGQGAETQYF. J is TRBJ2-5 and V is TRBV27; 12 bases are a match to TRBD1. Germline assignment: CDR1 MNHEY and CDR2 SMNVEV (reference sequence). The CDR3 is made up of 17 amino acids. Trimming at V came to 3 bases and at J to 4 bases, leaving 9 bases not matched to a gene.

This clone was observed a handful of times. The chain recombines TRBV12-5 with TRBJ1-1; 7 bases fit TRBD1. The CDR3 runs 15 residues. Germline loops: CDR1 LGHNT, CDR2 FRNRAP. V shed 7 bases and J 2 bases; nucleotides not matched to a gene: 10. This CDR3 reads CASASDRVTNTEAFF. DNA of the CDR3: TGTGCTAGTGCATCCGACAGGGTCACCAACACTGAAGCTTTCTTT.

The DNA for the CDR3 is TGTGCCAGCAGTACCTGGACTAGCGGCAGACACGGAGGACACAATGAGCAGTTCTTC. Translated: CASSTWTSGRHGGHNEQFF. J is TRBJ2-1 and V is TRBV28; TRBD2 matches at 10 bases. The CDR3 runs 19 residues. Germline V gives CDR1 MDHEN, CDR2 SYDVKM. V trimming: 5 bases; J trimming: 5 bases; junction bases outside the gene matches: 18.

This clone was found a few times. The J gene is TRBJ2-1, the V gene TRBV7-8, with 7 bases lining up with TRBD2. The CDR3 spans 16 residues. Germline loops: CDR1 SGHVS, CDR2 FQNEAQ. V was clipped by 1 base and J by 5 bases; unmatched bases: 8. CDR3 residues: CASSLVMGGPNNEQFF. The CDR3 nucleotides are TGTGCCAGCAGCTTAGTTATGGGAGGGCCCAACAATGAGCAGTTCTTC.

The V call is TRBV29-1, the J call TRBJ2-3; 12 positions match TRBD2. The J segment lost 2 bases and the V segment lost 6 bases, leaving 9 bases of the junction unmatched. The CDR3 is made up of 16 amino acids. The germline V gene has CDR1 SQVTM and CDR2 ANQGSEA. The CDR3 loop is CSVSRTSGAVTDTQYF. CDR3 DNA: TGCAGCGTCTCCAGGACTAGCGGGGCCGTCACAGATACGCAGTATTTT.

CDR3 DNA: TGTGCCAGCATATCAACAGCCGGGAGGGACGCCTACGAGCAGTACTTC. Translating gives CASISTAGRDAYEQYF. V gene TRBV7-9 combines with J gene TRBJ2-7; 8 positions match TRBD2. Germline V gives CDR1 SEHNR, CDR2 FQNEAQ (reference sequence). Losses at the gene ends were 7 bases for V and 2 bases for J; bases not matched to a gene: 13. The CDR3 length is 16 residues.

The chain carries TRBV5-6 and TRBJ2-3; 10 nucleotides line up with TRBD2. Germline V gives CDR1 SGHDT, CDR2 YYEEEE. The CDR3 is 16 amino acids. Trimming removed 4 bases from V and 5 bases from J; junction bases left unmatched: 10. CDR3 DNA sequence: TGTGCCAGCAGCCCCTTACTAGCGGGAATCTTAGATACGCAGTATTTT. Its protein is CASSPLLAGILDTQYF.